This TCR beta chain was profiled in a study of chemoradiotherapy in HPV16-positive cancers (dated by TCRdb to the early 2020s). Looking at the study overall: Candidate HPV-specific T-cell clones and common TCR motifs were defined by functional T-cell assays performed on cells from a couple of HPV16-positive patients. The study asked whether T-cell immunity against the HPV oncoproteins E6 and E7 changes during chemoradiotherapy and whether it affects survival. TCR repertoires from roughly 87 patients with HPV-related cancers were then used to track the candidate HPV-specific TCRs and motifs.

On this clone: Its antigen has not been determined. No much larger clonotype is one base removed from it; base qualities were not supplied.

The investigation overall reported the following: Expansion of candidate HPV-specific clones and E7-related TCR motifs was observed in the tumor microenvironment during treatment, whereas no such expansion was observed for non-HPV-specific T cells. In HPV16-positive patients, expansion of HPV-responsive T cells during chemoradiotherapy was found to be associated with improved recurrence-free survival. The functional definition of HPV-specific T cells came from only a couple of HPV16-positive patients, and the survival association was reported for HPV16-positive patients.

Libraries were prepared through the immunoSEQ multiplex PCR assay. The source is immuneACCESS, and TCRdb retained only in-frame sequences with V and J called. Part of the clones is not carried over; for the studies checked, unresolved V genes explain less than half of this, and the remainder is unexplained. This sample lists approximately 4,200 clones; 75% to 95% were detected once. Around 4.1% of the sample is taken by the ten largest. Via the germline V gene (reference sequence), CDR1 is SGHNT and CDR2 YYREEE. V ends up 5 bases short and J 5 bases short, with an unmatched junction base count of 8. The CDR3 contains 15 residues, cysteine and phenylalanine counted. The read is trimmed to its CDR3 DNA, 45 bases read in frame from base 1. Repertoires were sampled multiple times during chemoradiotherapy, which allowed clonal expansion in the tumor microenvironment to be followed.

The sequencing used tumor tissue, collected from a patient who underwent chemoradiotherapy. The chain joins TRBV5-4 to TRBJ2-3, and 10 bases in between align with TRBD1. This TCR came from a human donor with HPV-associated anogenital cancer. For the CDR3, the sequence is CASRTGTGDVDTQYF. The bases are TGTGCCAGCAGGACCGGGACAGGGGATGTAGATACGCAGTATTTT.